This T cell receptor beta chain was profiled in a study of blood T cell repertoires in COVID-19 (dated by TCRdb to between 2020 and 2021). For the wider study: Collaborator samples came from the United States, Italy and Spain and covered acute and convalescent phases of COVID-19. Samples were obtained from the ongoing ImmuneRACE study (first 160 participants) and from roughly 1,300 subjects provided by 6 global collaborators. Nearly every sample came with metadata listing a de-identified subject ID, COVID-19 status, age in years and sex. The prospective study material was composed of cDNA or gDNA derived from T cells, B-cell-depleted T cells, or PBMCs. Subjects who had been exposed to COVID-19, were actively infected with it, or had recovered from it provided the deeply sampled blood TCRbeta repertoires that made up the dataset. Where available, HLA class I and class II types were taken from metadata supplied by the sample provider and were not determined by assay-based typing. The repertoires were made available in a free public database intended to serve as a resource for research on the immune response to SARS-CoV-2.

On the study overall, not on this receptor specifically: How much clinical and demographic metadata was included differed by source and by participant, and the metadata was provided uncurated.

TCRbeta CDR3 regions were amplified from genomic DNA by means of the immunoSEQ Assay, a bias-controlled multiplex PCR. The original methods were these. Nucleated cell counts per sample were estimated from amplification of reference gene primers within the assay. To quantify the absolute abundance of each unique TCRbeta CDR3 rearrangement, sequence reads were collapsed and filtered. Productive Simpson clonality was computed per sample as the square root of Simpson's diversity index over productive rearrangements. The table was pulled from immuneACCESS by TCRdb, which kept in-frame rearrangements only. Such tables lose some clones; where checked, under half of the loss comes from unresolved V genes, and the rest has no known cause. Clone size and V and J calls were adopted from that table, with D and trimming inferred from the DNA. The sample data list a few hundred thousand clones, and 70% to 90% of these were observed just once. The ten top clones hold 6.4% of the sample.

As for this clone: This receptor's antigen is unknown. Qualities for individual bases were not recorded, and no much larger clone is one base off.

Another Seattle source contributed samples from volunteer blood donors who had recovered from COVID-19. The collaborating institutions used their own protocols to collect whole blood in K2EDTA tubes. For TCRbeta analysis, collaborators shipped samples as frozen whole blood, isolated PBMCs, or DNA extracted from either of those sample types. For CDR1 and CDR2, the germline V gene (reference sequence) lists LGHDT and YNNKEL. V is pared back by 1 base and J by 3 bases, with 18 bases lying between the germline termini. CDR3 length: 17 amino acids, cysteine to phenylalanine. The only DNA kept is the CDR3, 51 bases in frame from the first base.

The chain employs TRBV3-1 (or the pseudogene TRBV3-2) and TRBJ1-2; the D segment cannot be called with confidence. Sequences were obtained from peripheral blood. The sequence came from a man aged 18 to 30 who had recovered from COVID-19. The CDR3 protein: CASSQVIGIGLYYGYTF. The DNA is as follows: TGTGCCAGCAGCCAAGTGATCGGGATAGGACTGTACTATGGCTACACCTTC.